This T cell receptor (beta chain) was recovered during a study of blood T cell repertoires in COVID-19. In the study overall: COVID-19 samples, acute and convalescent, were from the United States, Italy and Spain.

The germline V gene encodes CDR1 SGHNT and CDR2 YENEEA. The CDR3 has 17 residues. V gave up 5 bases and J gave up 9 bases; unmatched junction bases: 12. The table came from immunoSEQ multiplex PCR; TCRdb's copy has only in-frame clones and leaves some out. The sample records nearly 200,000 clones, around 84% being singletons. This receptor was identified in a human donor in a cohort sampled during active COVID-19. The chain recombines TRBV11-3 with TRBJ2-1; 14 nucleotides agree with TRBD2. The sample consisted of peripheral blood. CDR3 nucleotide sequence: TGTGCCAGCAGCCGCCCCGGGACTAGCGGGAGTCTAGGTGAGCAGTTCTTC. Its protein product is CASSRPGTSGSLGEQFF.